This TCR beta chain was sequenced during a study of blood T cell repertoires in COVID-19. Study-level background: The study drew acute and convalescent COVID-19 samples from the United States, Italy and Spain. In each case, the material was cDNA or gDNA derived from T cells, B-cell-depleted T cells, or PBMCs.

CDR1 is SGHTA, CDR2 FQGNSA, per germline. This CDR3 is built from 16 residues. V dropped 4 bases and J dropped 7; count of bases not matched to a gene: 13. In the authors' methods: The assay estimated nucleated cells by amplifying reference gene primers. Assay: immunoSEQ multiplex PCR; the TCRdb copy retains only in-frame clones and omits some. The V and J calls and the clone size are those of that table, but D and trimming were determined from the DNA. The repertoire consists of 40,000 to 65,000 clones, with 65% to 85% occurring once and the leading ten covering just under 15%. The TCR originated in a human donor with active or convalescent COVID-19. The donor label of this sample is uncertain. This chain connects TRBV7-2 to TRBJ1-3, with 7 bases identical to TRBD1. The sample comprised peripheral blood. CDR3 in DNA: TGTGCCAGCAGCTGGCCGGGACAGAGGAGGGGGAACACCATATATTTT. Its protein product is CASSWPGQRRGNTIYF.